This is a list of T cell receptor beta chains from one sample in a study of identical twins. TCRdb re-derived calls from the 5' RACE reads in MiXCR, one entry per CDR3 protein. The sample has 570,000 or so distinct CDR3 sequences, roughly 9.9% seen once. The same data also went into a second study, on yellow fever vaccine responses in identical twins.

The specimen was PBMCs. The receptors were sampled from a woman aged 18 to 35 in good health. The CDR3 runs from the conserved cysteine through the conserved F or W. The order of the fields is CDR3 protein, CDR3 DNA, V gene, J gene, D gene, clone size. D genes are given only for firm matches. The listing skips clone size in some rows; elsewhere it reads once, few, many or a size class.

CDR3aa: CASSFDFGTEAFF
CDR3nt: TGTGCCAGCAGTTTTGACTTCGGGACTGAAGCTTTCTTT
v_gene: TRBV6-6
j_gene: TRBJ1-1
d_gene: -
abundance: few

CDR3aa: CASSYSWQAYEQYF
CDR3nt: TGTGCCAGCAGTTACTCTTGGCAGGCCTACGAGCAGTACTTC
v_gene: TRBV6-5
j_gene: TRBJ2-7
d_gene: -
abundance: many

CDR3aa: CASSRLAGGFYEQYF
CDR3nt: TGTGCCAGCAGCCGACTAGCGGGAGGGTTCTACGAGCAGTACTTC
v_gene: TRBV7-9
j_gene: TRBJ2-7
d_gene: TRBD2
abundance: -

CDR3aa: CSASIRFEDNEQFF
CDR3nt: TGCAGTGCTAGTATCCGGTTCGAAGACAATGAGCAGTTCTTC
v_gene: TRBV20-1
j_gene: TRBJ2-1
d_gene: -
abundance: few

CDR3aa: CASSLALGGGMNTEAFF
CDR3nt: TGTGCCAGCAGCTTAGCGCTGGGGGGGGGGATGAACACTGAAGCTTTCTTT
v_gene: TRBV7-2
j_gene: TRBJ1-1
d_gene: -
abundance: few

CDR3aa: CSAPSSNEKLFF
CDR3nt: TGCAGTGCACCTTCCTCTAATGAAAAACTGTTTTTT
v_gene: TRBV20-1
j_gene: TRBJ1-4
d_gene: -
abundance: many

CDR3aa: CASGTALQYSNQPQHF
CDR3nt: TGTGCCAGCGGAACAGCGCTCCAATATAGCAATCAGCCCCAGCATTTT
v_gene: TRBV27
j_gene: TRBJ1-5
d_gene: -
abundance: -

CDR3aa: CASSHAGTEQFF
CDR3nt: TGTGCCAGCAGCCATGCGGGGACTGAGCAGTTCTTC
v_gene: TRBV7-2
j_gene: TRBJ2-1
d_gene: -
abundance: many

CDR3aa: CASSFRGTYNEQFF
CDR3nt: TGTGCCAGCAGTTTTAGGGGGACTTACAATGAGCAGTTCTTC
v_gene: TRBV27
j_gene: TRBJ2-1
d_gene: -
abundance: many

CDR3aa: CASSHFRTGAYEQYF
CDR3nt: TGTGCCAGCAGCCACTTCCGGACAGGGGCTTACGAGCAGTACTTC
v_gene: TRBV6-2/TRBV6-3
j_gene: TRBJ2-7
d_gene: TRBD1
abundance: many

CDR3aa: CASSPDLPNLETQYF
CDR3nt: TGTGCCAGCAGCCCCGACCTTCCAAATCTAGAGACCCAGTACTTC
v_gene: TRBV7-2
j_gene: TRBJ2-5
d_gene: -
abundance: -

CDR3aa: CASSAAAGAYEQYF
CDR3nt: TGTGCCAGCAGTGCCGCAGCGGGTGCCTACGAGCAGTACTTC
v_gene: TRBV28
j_gene: TRBJ2-7
d_gene: -
abundance: -

CDR3aa: CASSPPGLAGRETQYF
CDR3nt: TGTGCCAGCAGCCCCCCCGGACTAGCGGGGCGGGAGACGCAGTATTTT
v_gene: TRBV7-9
j_gene: TRBJ2-3
d_gene: TRBD2
abundance: -

CDR3aa: CASSLDSGQGTEAFF
CDR3nt: TGTGCCAGCAGCTTAGACTCGGGACAGGGCACTGAAGCTTTCTTT
v_gene: TRBV7-9
j_gene: TRBJ1-1
d_gene: TRBD1
abundance: -

CDR3aa: CASSLRSNEKLFF
CDR3nt: TGTGCCAGCTCACTGAGAAGCAATGAAAAACTGTTTTTT
v_gene: TRBV18
j_gene: TRBJ1-4
d_gene: -
abundance: many

CDR3aa: CASSQEEIKRTGGNEQFF
CDR3nt: TGTGCCAGCAGCCAAGAGGAGATTAAAAGGACAGGGGGGAATGAGCAGTTCTTC
v_gene: TRBV3-1
j_gene: TRBJ2-1
d_gene: TRBD1
abundance: few

CDR3aa: CASSGIIPGGNTIYF
CDR3nt: TGTGCCAGCAGCGGGATCATCCCGGGTGGAAACACCATATATTTT
v_gene: TRBV7-8
j_gene: TRBJ1-3
d_gene: -
abundance: -

CDR3aa: CASSPPNSGYNEQFF
CDR3nt: TGTGCCAGCTCACCACCGAACAGCGGATACAATGAGCAGTTCTTC
v_gene: TRBV18
j_gene: TRBJ2-1
d_gene: -
abundance: -

CDR3aa: CASAKHLGTVIGEQYF
CDR3nt: TGTGCCAGCGCCAAGCATCTAGGGACAGTAATTGGGGAGCAGTACTTC
v_gene: TRBV28
j_gene: TRBJ2-7
d_gene: TRBD1
abundance: few

CDR3aa: CASSYSTGLETQYF
CDR3nt: TGCGCCAGCAGCTACTCGACAGGGCTAGAGACCCAGTACTTC
v_gene: TRBV5-1
j_gene: TRBJ2-5
d_gene: TRBD1
abundance: -

CDR3aa: CATSDLKGTYNEQFF
CDR3nt: TGTGCCACCAGTGATTTGAAGGGAACCTACAATGAGCAGTTCTTC
v_gene: TRBV24-1
j_gene: TRBJ2-1
d_gene: -
abundance: many

CDR3aa: CRVAGLNTGELFF
CDR3nt: TGCAGGGTCGCCGGGCTTAACACCGGGGAGCTGTTTTTT
v_gene: TRBV20-1
j_gene: TRBJ2-2
d_gene: -
abundance: many